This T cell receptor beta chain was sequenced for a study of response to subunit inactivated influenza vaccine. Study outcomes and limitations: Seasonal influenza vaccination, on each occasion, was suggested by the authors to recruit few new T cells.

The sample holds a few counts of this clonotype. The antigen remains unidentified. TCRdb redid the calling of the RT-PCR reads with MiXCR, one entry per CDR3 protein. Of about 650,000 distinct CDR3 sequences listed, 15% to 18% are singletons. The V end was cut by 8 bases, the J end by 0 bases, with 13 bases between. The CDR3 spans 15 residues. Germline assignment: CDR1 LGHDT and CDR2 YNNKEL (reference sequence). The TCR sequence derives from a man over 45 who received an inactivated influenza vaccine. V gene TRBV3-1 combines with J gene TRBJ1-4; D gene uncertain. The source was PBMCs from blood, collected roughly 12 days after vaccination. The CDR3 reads CASGDRLPTNEKLFF. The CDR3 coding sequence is TGTGCCAGCGGAGACCGATTACCAACTAATGAAAAACTGTTTTTT.